The rows below give T cell receptor beta chains drawn from one sample of a study of identical twins. One entry per CDR3 protein results from TCRdb running MiXCR on the 5' RACE reads. The sample holds some 440,000 distinct CDR3 sequences, 20% to 25% seen once. The same sample was also used in a study of T cells expressing NK-cell markers.

Sequenced input: CD4+ T cells sorted from blood. Receptors were obtained from a woman under 30 in good health. CDR3s leave out the opening cysteine and the closing phenylalanine or tryptophan.

>TRBV5-4
ASSERLAGGDEQY
>TRBV29-1
SVIVHSNQPQH
>TRBV29-1
SVALRSNTEAF
>TRBV11-2
ASSLSSGSRYEQY
>TRBV12-3/TRBV12-4
ASREGAKEAF
>TRBV30
AWSSGNIQY
>TRBV20-1
SARLWMGGYT
>TRBV7-3
ASSKTITDTQY
>TRBV11-1
ASNNGPMWETQY
>TRBV3-1
ASSQEIGRTPEAF
>TRBV5-1
ASSFGQGSDYGYT
>TRBV20-1
SVSPLAGYTDTQY
>TRBV5-1
ASSLLGIGKAENIQY
>TRBV20-1
SATSNRRNTEAF
>TRBV21-1
ATRDGFVDTQY
>TRBV12-3/TRBV12-4
ASSLGQDLAGSRNTQY
>TRBV5-1
ASSLQLLDTEAF
>TRBV10-3
AISDGAGAGGNEQF
>TRBV4-3
ASSQFQSETQY
>TRBV3-1
ASSQGSGADEQY
>TRBV7-2
ASSPVGTQSLEQY
>TRBV5-6
ASSGVGVGRGANVLT
>TRBV7-9
ASSSPFRDRPHGYT
>TRBV12-3/TRBV12-4
ASSSAPQGPQETQY
>TRBV6-1
ASSAPGLADYEQY
>TRBV29-1
SVLSGDTQY
>TRBV12-3/TRBV12-4
ASRKTSRAGELF
>TRBV12-3/TRBV12-4
ASSYRDPGSPLH
>TRBV20-1
SARDPQGGTEAF
>TRBV9
ASSGTSLGEQF
>TRBV5-1
ASSLGDRETQY
>TRBV2
ASSELGAEEQY
>TRBV27
ASSLEQGRFPYYYEQY
>TRBV3-1
ASRLAGGFGDEQF
>TRBV9
ASSVKGWSGANVLT
>TRBV20-1
SARDMTSRDTQY
>TRBV12-3/TRBV12-4
ASSPGEGGQY
>TRBV20-1
SARWVAGVDEQY
>TRBV25-1
ASSPEGYRDNQPQH
>TRBV10-3
ATSVLGHLMNTEAF
>TRBV29-1
SVGFGGGGYT
>TRBV7-8
ASSLEASNYGYT
>TRBV12-3/TRBV12-4
ASSFTGGTGELF
>TRBV10-3
AISDVAGSETQY
>TRBV24-1
ATYDLDKTGFSYNEQF
>TRBV20-1
SASGLAGEFPPDTQY
>TRBV11-2
ASSLVGQGSFYGYT
>TRBV7-2
ASSTSRRVTQY
>TRBV12-3/TRBV12-4
ASTQGGSSYNEQF
>TRBV10-3
AISDSALAGSYEQY